Following are 25 T cell receptor beta chains from one sample sequenced in a study of cytomegalovirus exposure and HLA in healthy donors. The PCR employed 60 Vbeta primers together with 13 Jbeta primers. Method: immunoSEQ multiplex PCR; TCRdb's copy keeps in-frame clones and lacks some. The sample holds around 180,000 clones, over 60% seen once. The sequencing input was PBMCs. These receptors were taken from a girl between 5 and 17 years old in good health and CMV-seronegative.

This rearrangement joins TRBV11-2 to TRBJ1-1; perhaps TRBD1 as D (5 bases). CDR1 is SGHAT and CDR2 is FQNNGV in the germline V gene. The V and J ends lost 1 base and 5 bases respectively, with 17 bases between them. The CDR3 covers 16 residues. The CDR3 DNA reads as TGTGCCAGCAGCTTAGGCTCGGCCCAGGGTAGTACTGAAGCTTTCTTT. Protein product: CASSLGSAQGSTEAFF.

The rearrangement uses TRBV5-1 and TRBJ1-1, with 7 bases aligning to TRBD1. CDR3 length equals 15 residues. The germline V gene has CDR1 SGHRS and CDR2 YFSETQ. J was trimmed by 4 bases and V by 6 bases; bases with no gene match: 12. The CDR3 here is CASMQVPRQGTEAFF. The CDR3 coding sequence is TGCGCCAGCATGCAGGTACCCAGACAGGGCACTGAAGCTTTCTTT.

This chain connects TRBV5-4 to TRBJ2-1, with D perhaps TRBD2 (7 bases). V was shortened by 3 bases and J by 9 bases, with 16 bases between the two germline ends. The CDR3 runs 14 residues. Germline V CDR1 and CDR2: SGHNT, YYREEE (reference sequence). The CDR3 DNA follows: TGTGCCAGCAGCTGGGGGGGCCGTTTCGGTGAGCAGTTCTTC. Protein sequence: CASSWGGRFGEQFF.

This clone has just a few counts. The chain uses TRBV5-1 and TRBJ1-1; the match to TRBD1 covers 12 bases. Germline V gives CDR1 SGHRS, CDR2 YFSETQ. J lost 3 bases, V lost 0 bases, and 6 bases had no gene match. The CDR3 runs 17 residues. CDR3 sequence: CASSLAGTGGRYTEAFF. DNA of the CDR3: TGCGCCAGCAGCTTGGCGGGGACAGGGGGCCGATACACTGAAGCTTTCTTT.

The chain is built from TRBV28 and TRBJ1-1, with D perhaps matching TRBD1 (6 bases). This CDR3 comprises 17 residues. The germline V and J ends were trimmed by 4 bases and 5 bases, with 23 bases remaining between them. Per germline, CDR1 MDHEN and CDR2 SYDVKM. The CDR3 loop reads CASSYPPGARGGTEAFF. As DNA, the CDR3 is TGTGCCAGCAGTTACCCACCAGGGGCTAGAGGGGGAACTGAAGCTTTCTTT. The whole variable domain, remainder taken from reference TRBV28 and TRBJ1-1, is DVKVTQSSRYLVKRTGEKVFLECVQDMDHENMFWYRQDPGLGLRLIYFSYDVKMKEKGDIPEGYSVSREKKERFSLILESASTNQTSMYLCASSYPPGARGGTEAFFGQGTRLTVV.

The chain uses TRBV4-1 and TRBJ1-2; the D is unclear. Germline CDR1 is MGHRA and CDR2 is YSYEKL. The CDR3 has 14 residues. Trimming shortened V by 2 bases and J by 0 bases, and 7 bases separated the two germline ends. The CDR3 reads CASSQPLANYGYTF. For the CDR3, the DNA is TGCGCCAGCAGCCAACCATTAGCTAACTATGGCTACACCTTC.

V and J are TRBV6-1 and TRBJ2-1; D may be TRBD1 (6 bases). Trimming left V 1 base short and J 5 bases short, with 9 bases between. The V gene's germline CDR1 is MNHNS and CDR2 SASEGT. The CDR3 contains 14 residues. CDR3 sequence reads: CASSEVRGNNEQFF. Written as DNA, the CDR3 is TGTGCCAGCAGTGAAGTTAGGGGGAACAATGAGCAGTTCTTC.

V is TRBV7-8 and J is TRBJ2-7, with D possibly being TRBD1 (5 bases). The CDR3 spans 16 residues. V was shortened by 5 bases and J by 7 bases, with 24 bases between the two germline ends. The germline gives CDR1 SGHVS, CDR2 FQNEAQ. The CDR3 bases are TGTGCCAGCAGCCCCATGGGGCAGGGAAAAATGTGGGAGCAGTACTTC. It is translated as CASSPMGQGKMWEQYF.

The chain uses TRBV2 and TRBJ1-2; D is possibly TRBD1 (6 bases). V lost 5 bases, J lost 7 bases, and 8 bases lay in between. The germline V gene encodes CDR1 SNHLY and CDR2 FYNNEI. The CDR3 has 11 amino acids. The CDR3 region has the DNA TGTGCCAGCAGTACAGGGCTTGGCTACACCTTC. It is translated as CASSTGLGYTF.

This chain uses TRBV11-2 with TRBJ1-1; D is unclear. The CDR3 sequence is 15 residues long. Trimming removed 1 base from V and 1 base from J, with 10 bases in between. The germline V gene has CDR1 SGHAT and CDR2 FQNNGV. CDR3 residues: CASSLGARQNTEAFF. The CDR3 DNA sequence: TGTGCCAGCAGCTTAGGCGCAAGACAGAACACTGAAGCTTTCTTT. Drawing the rest from reference TRBV11-2 and TRBJ1-1, the complete variable domain is EAGVAQSPRYKIIEKRQSVAFWCNPISGHATLYWYQQILGQGPKLLIQFQNNGVVDDSQLPKDRFSAERLKGVDSTLKIQPAKLEDSAVYLCASSLGARQNTEAFFGQGTRLTVV.

The J gene is TRBJ2-1, the V gene TRBV15, with TRBD2 matching 11 bases. Germline CDR1 reads LNHNV; CDR2 reads YYDKDF (reference sequence). J was trimmed by 6 bases and V by 9 bases; bases with no gene match: 4. The length of the CDR3 is 13 residues. CDR3 loop: CATNSGGVNEQFF. CDR3 coding DNA: TGTGCCACTAATAGCGGGGGGGTCAATGAGCAGTTCTTC.

This sequence joins TRBV7-2 and TRBJ2-7; tentative D call: TRBD1 (6 bases). V was clipped by 5 bases and J by 3 bases, with 11 bases between them. The length of the CDR3 is 13 residues. Germline CDR1 reads SGHTA; CDR2 reads FQGNSA. CDR3 amino acids: CASSPLGGYEQYF. The CDR3 coding sequence is TGTGCCAGCAGCCCGCTAGGGGGCTACGAGCAGTACTTC.

This clone has more than one count but fewer than ten. The rearrangement joins TRBV7-3 to TRBJ2-5; weak D call: TRBD2 (5 bases). CDR1 and CDR2 (germline): SGHTA, FQGTGA. There are 16 residues in the CDR3. Trimming removed 2 bases from V and 5 bases from J, with 18 bases in between. The CDR3 here is CASSLGAYPAGETQYF. CDR3 nucleotide sequence: TGTGCCAGCAGCTTAGGAGCTTACCCGGCGGGTGAGACCCAGTACTTC. The complete variable domain, with remaining parts taken from reference TRBV7-3 and TRBJ2-5, reads GAGVSQTPSNKVTEKGKYVELRCDPISGHTALYWYRQSLGQGPEFLIYFQGTGAADDSGLPNDRFFAVRPEGSVSTLKIQRTERGDSAVYLCASSLGAYPAGETQYFGPGTRLLVL.

This clone was observed a handful of times. The sample holds other DNA sequences that translate to the same CDR3. The V and J genes are TRBV6-5 and TRBJ2-7; D gene unclear. Germline CDR1 is MNHEY and CDR2 is SVGAGI. The CDR3 has 13 amino acids. V was pared by 2 bases and J by 2 bases, with 7 bases between. The CDR3 coding sequence is TGTGCCAGCAGTTACACCCAGACCTACGAGCAGTACTTC. This encodes CASSYTQTYEQYF.

The chain links TRBV4-2 to TRBJ1-1; TRBD1 matches at 9 bases. V lost 1 base to trimming and J lost 1 base; unmatched junction nucleotides: 4. This CDR3 is built from 16 residues. Germline CDR1 LGHNA, CDR2 YNFKEQ. This CDR3 is CASSQGGQGRNTEAFF. CDR3 coding DNA: TGTGCCAGCAGCCAAGGGGGACAGGGCAGGAACACTGAAGCTTTCTTT.

The chain couples TRBV21-1 to TRBJ2-1; the table gives TRBD2 as D, unverified against the DNA. TRBV21-1 is a listed pseudogene. The CDR3 has 14 amino acids. The DNA for the CDR3 is TGTGCCAGCATCTCCCTAGCGGGGCACAATGAGCAGTTCTTC. The encoded protein is CASISLAGHNEQFF.

The V gene is TRBV5-1, the J gene TRBJ1-2; 8 positions agree with TRBD1. The CDR3 runs 15 residues. V lost 0 bases, J lost 2 bases, and 3 bases stayed unmatched. Germline V gene lookup returns CDR1 SGHRS and CDR2 YFSETQ. The CDR3 DNA is TGCGCCAGCAGCTTGGGACAGGGGTCCAACTATGGCTACACCTTC. Protein sequence: CASSLGQGSNYGYTF. Variable domain in full (rest from reference TRBV5-1 and TRBJ1-2): KAGVTQTPRYLIKTRGQQVTLSCSPISGHRSVSWYQQTPGQGLQFLFEYFSETQRNKGNFPGRFSGRQFSNSRSEMNVSTLELGDSALYLCASSLGQGSNYGYTFGSGTRLTVV.

V and J are TRBV4-1 and TRBJ1-2; D unclear. CDR3 length equals 14 residues. Germline lookup yields CDR1 MGHRA and CDR2 YSYEKL. V was pared by 0 bases and J by 5 bases, with 10 bases between. For the CDR3, the DNA is TGCGCCAGCAGCCAAGAGGGCACCTGGTATGGCTACACCTTC. Its translation is CASSQEGTWYGYTF.

As to this clone: At one of its ends the junction is not consistent with the germline gene, which may arise from a read error. The gene calls are TRBV18 and TRBJ1-1, with a weak D call TRBD1 (6 bases). The CDR3 runs 14 residues. Germline V gene lookup returns CDR1 KGHSH and CDR2 LQKENI. The CDR3 coding sequence is TGTGCCAGCCCACCAGTGGGGGCGAACACTGAAGCTTTCTTT. Translating gives CASPPVGANTEAFF.

The chain's CDR3 is CASKPLAGVETQYF. CDR3 DNA: TGTGCCAGCAAGCCACTAGCGGGGGTGGAGACCCAGTACTTC. V usage is TRBV6-1 and J usage is TRBJ2-5; 11 bases align to TRBD2. V lost 7 bases, J lost 5 bases, and 6 bases stayed unmatched. CDR1 and CDR2 (germline): MNHNS, SASEGT. The CDR3 loop spans 14 amino acids.

The genes are TRBV29-1 and TRBJ2-2, with D hard to call. In germline, CDR1 is SQVTM, CDR2 ANQGSEA. Deletions cut 8 bases from V and 5 bases from J, with 15 bases between. The CDR3 has 13 residues. The CDR3 is CSTHSEETGELFF. The CDR3 DNA is TGCAGCACGCATTCCGAAGAGACCGGGGAGCTGTTTTTT.

This clone has at least ten counts. V is TRBV19 and J is TRBJ1-1, with TRBD1 as a possible D gene (6 bases). This CDR3 has 15 amino acids. Trimming removed 3 bases from V and 0 bases from J, with 11 bases in between. Germline loops: CDR1 LNHDA, CDR2 SQIVND (reference sequence). CDR3 in DNA: TGTGCCAGTAGTATGTCCGCAGGGGTGAACACTGAAGCTTTCTTT. Amino acid sequence: CASSMSAGVNTEAFF. Variable domain in full (rest from reference TRBV19 and TRBJ1-1): DGGITQSPKYLFRKEGQNVTLSCEQNLNHDAMYWYRQDPGQGLRLIYYSQIVNDFQKGDIAEGYSVSREKKESFPLTVTSAQKNPTAFYLCASSMSAGVNTEAFFGQGTRLTVV.

The chain links TRBV29-1 to TRBJ2-1; 9 bases agree with TRBD2. The V segment lost 0 bases and the J segment 3 bases; nucleotides outside the gene matches: 0. CDR1 and CDR2 (germline): SQVTM, ANQGSEA. This CDR3 has 14 residues. The CDR3 DNA reads as TGCAGCGTTGAAGAAGCGGGGGGCTACAATGAGCAGTTCTTC. Translation: CSVEEAGGYNEQFF.

The rearrangement joins TRBV6-6 to TRBJ1-1; 8 bases agree with TRBD1. Germline CDR1 reads MNHNY; CDR2 reads SVGAGI (reference sequence). This CDR3 is 15 amino acids long. Trimming took 5 bases from V and 1 from J; bases not matched to a gene: 6. CDR3 region: CASSDHRGGNTEAFF. DNA of the CDR3: TGTGCCAGCAGTGACCACAGGGGGGGGAACACTGAAGCTTTCTTT.

This chain links TRBV23-1 with TRBJ2-5; TRBD1 matches 7 bases. TRBV23-1 is an open reading frame whose function is uncertain. The CDR3 runs to 17 residues. J gave up 0 bases and V 4 bases, and 11 bases lay outside the gene matches. CDR3 protein: CASSPQTGTDYQETQYF. Written as DNA, the CDR3 is TGCGCCAGCAGTCCTCAAACTGGGACAGATTACCAAGAGACCCAGTACTTC.